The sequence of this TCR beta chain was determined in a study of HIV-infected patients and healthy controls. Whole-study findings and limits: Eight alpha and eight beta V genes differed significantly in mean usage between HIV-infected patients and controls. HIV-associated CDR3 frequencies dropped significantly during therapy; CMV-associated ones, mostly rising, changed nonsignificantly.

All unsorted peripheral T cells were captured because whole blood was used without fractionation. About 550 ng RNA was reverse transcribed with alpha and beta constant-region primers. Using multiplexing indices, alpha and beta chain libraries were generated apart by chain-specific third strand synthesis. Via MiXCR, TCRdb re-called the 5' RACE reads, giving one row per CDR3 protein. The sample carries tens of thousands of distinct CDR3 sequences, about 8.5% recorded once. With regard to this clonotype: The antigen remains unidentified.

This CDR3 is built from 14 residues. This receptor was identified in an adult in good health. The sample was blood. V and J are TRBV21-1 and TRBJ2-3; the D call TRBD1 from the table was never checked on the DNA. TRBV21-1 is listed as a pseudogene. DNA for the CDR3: TGTGCCATTAACAGGGCGGGAAGCACAGATACGCAGTATTTT. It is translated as CAINRAGSTDTQYF.